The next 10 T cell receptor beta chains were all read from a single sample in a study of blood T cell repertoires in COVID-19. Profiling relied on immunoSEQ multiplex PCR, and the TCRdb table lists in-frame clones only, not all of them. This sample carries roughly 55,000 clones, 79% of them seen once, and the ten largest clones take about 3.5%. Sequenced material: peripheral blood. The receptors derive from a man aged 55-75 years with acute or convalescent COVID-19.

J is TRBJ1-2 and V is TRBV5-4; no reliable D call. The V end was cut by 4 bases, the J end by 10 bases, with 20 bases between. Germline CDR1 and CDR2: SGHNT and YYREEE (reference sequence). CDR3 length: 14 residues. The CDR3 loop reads CASSPPGAFPAYTF. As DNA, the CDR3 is TGTGCCAGCAGCCCACCGGGAGCCTTCCCTGCCTACACCTTC.

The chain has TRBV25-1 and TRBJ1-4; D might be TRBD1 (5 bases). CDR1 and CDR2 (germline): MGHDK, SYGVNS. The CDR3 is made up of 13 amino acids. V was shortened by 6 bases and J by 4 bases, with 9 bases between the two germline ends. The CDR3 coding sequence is TGTGCCAGCAGGGGGGGGAATAATGAAAAACTGTTTTTT. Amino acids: CASRGGNNEKLFF.

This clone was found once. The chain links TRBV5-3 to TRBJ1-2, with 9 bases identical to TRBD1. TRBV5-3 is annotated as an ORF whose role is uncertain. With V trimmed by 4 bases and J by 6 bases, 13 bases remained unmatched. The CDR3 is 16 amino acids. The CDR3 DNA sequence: TGTGCCAGAAGCGCTCCCGGGACAGGGAAGGTAGATGGCTACACCTTC. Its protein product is CARSAPGTGKVDGYTF.

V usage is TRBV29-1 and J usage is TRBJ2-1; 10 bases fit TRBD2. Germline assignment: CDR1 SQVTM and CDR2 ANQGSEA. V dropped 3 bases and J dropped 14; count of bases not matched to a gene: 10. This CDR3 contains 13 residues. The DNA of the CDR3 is TGCAGCGTTGATCCAAGCGGGGGGGCTAGGGAGTTCTTC. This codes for CSVDPSGGAREFF.

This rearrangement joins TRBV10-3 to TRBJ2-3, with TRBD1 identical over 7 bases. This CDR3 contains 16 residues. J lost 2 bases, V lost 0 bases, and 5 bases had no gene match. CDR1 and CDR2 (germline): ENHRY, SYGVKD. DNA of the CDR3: TGTGCCATCAGTGAGTCTGGACAGGTAGACACAGATACGCAGTATTTT. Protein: CAISESGQVDTDTQYF.

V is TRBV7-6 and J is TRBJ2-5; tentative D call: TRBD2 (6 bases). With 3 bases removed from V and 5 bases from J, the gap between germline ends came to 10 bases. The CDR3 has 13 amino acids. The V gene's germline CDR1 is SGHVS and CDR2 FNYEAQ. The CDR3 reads CASSLWREETQYF. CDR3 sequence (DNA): TGTGCCAGCAGCTTGTGGAGGGAGGAGACCCAGTACTTC. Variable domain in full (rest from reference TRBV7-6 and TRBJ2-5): GAGVSQSPRYKVTKRGQDVALRCDPISGHVSLYWYRQALGQGPEFLTYFNYEAQQDKSGLPNDRFSAERPEGSISTLTIQRTEQRDSAMYRCASSLWREETQYFGPGTRLLVL.

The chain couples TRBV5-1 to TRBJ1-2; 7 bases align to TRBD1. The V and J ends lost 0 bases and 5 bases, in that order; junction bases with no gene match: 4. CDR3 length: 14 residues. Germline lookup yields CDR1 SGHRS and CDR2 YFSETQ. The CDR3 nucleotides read TGCGCCAGCAGCTTGGTTACAGGGGATTATGGCTACACCTTC. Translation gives CASSLVTGDYGYTF.

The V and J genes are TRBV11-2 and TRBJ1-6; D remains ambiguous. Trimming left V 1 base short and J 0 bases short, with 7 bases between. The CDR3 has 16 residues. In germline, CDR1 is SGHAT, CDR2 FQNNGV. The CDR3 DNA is TGTGCCAGCAGCTTAGGCGGGAGCTCCTATAATTCACCCCTCCACTTT. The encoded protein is CASSLGGSSYNSPLHF.

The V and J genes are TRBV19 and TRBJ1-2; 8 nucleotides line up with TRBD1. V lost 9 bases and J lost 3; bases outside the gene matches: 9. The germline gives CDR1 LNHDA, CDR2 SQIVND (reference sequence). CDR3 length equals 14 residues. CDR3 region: CASGGQGSDYGYTF. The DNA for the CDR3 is TGTGCCAGCGGCGGACAGGGATCGGACTATGGCTACACCTTC. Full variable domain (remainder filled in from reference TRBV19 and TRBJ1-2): DGGITQSPKYLFRKEGQNVTLSCEQNLNHDAMYWYRQDPGQGLRLIYYSQIVNDFQKGDIAEGYSVSREKKESFPLTVTSAQKNPTAFYLCASGGQGSDYGYTFGSGTRLTVV.

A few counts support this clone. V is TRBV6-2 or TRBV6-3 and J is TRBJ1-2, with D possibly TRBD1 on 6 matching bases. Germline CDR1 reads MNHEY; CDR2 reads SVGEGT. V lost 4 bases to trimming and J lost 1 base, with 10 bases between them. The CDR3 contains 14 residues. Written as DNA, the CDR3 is TGTGCCAGCAGTTTGGACAGCCATAACTATGGCTACACCTTC. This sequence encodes CASSLDSHNYGYTF.